The clone carrying this T cell receptor beta chain turned up a few times. The data stem from a study of radiotherapy plus CTLA-4 blockade in lung cancer. TCRdb's table, derived via immunoSEQ multiplex PCR, lists solely in-frame clones and lacks some. Altogether around 100,000 clones are present, 60% to 75% being singletons, with the ten largest covering approximately 2.6%. Focal radiation and CTLA-4 blockade (ipilimumab) were tested in chemo-refractory metastatic non-small-cell lung cancer patients. The clonotype was recovered from a human donor with non-small cell lung cancer who had a partial response to radiotherapy plus ipilimumab. Some clones in this sample may be carry-over from other donors' samples. Sequenced material: peripheral blood, taken from a patient treated with radiotherapy plus ipilimumab.

CDR3 sequence (DNA): TGCGCCAGCAGCCAAGATGACGGCAGGGCAGCAGATACGCAGTATTTT. Translated: CASSQDDGRAADTQYF. The chain recombines TRBV4-3 with TRBJ2-3; D is perhaps TRBD1 (5 bases). There are 16 residues in the CDR3. Trimming pared 0 bases from V and 4 bases from J, leaving 14 bases between. Per germline, CDR1 LGHNA and CDR2 YSLEER.